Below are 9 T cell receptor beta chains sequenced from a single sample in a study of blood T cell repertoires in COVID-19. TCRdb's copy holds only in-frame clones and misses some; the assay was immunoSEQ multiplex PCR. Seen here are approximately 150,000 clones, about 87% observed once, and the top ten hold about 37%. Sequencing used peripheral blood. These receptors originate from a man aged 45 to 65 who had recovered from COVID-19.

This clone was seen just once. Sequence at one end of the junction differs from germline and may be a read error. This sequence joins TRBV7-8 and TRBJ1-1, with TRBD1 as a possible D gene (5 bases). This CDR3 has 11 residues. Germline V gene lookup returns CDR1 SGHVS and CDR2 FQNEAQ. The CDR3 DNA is TGTGCCAGCAGCTTAGGGGGCTCGGAGAATTTT. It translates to CASSLGGSENF.

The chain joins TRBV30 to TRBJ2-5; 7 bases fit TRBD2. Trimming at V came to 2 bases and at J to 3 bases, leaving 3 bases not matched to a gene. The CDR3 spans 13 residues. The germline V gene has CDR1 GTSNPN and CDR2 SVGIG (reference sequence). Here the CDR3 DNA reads TGTGCCTGGAGTCGGGGAGGGAAAGAGACCCAGTACTTC. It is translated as CAWSRGGKETQYF.

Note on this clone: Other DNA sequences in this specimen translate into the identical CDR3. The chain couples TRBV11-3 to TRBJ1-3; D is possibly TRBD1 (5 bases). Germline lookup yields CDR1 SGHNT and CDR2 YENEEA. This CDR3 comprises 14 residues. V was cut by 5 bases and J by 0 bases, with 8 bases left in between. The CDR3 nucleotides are TGTGCCAGCAGCCTGGGGGGCTCTGGAAACACCATATATTTT. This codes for CASSLGGSGNTIYF.

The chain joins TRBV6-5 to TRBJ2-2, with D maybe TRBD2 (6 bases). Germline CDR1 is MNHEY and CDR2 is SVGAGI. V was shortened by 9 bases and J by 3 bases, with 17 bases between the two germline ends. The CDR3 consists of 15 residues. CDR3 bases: TGTGCCAGTGGTGGCTGGAGGGTAGACACCGGGGAGCTGTTTTTT. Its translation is CASGGWRVDTGELFF.

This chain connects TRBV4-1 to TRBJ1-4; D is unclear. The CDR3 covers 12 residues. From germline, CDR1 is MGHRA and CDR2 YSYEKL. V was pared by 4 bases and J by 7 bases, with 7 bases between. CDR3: CASSLPGEKLFF. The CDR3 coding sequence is TGCGCCAGCAGCCTTCCCGGTGAAAAACTGTTTTTT.

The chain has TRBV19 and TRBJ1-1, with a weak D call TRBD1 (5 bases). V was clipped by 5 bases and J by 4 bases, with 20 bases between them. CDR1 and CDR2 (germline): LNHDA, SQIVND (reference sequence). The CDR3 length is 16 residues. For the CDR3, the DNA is TGTGCCAGTAGTCCTTCCGACCGGGGGTGGACCACTGAAGCTTTCTTT. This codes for CASSPSDRGWTTEAFF.

DNA for the CDR3: TGTGCCAGCAGCCACATCCGGGGTAGGTCCTACAATGAGCAGTTCTTC. Amino acid sequence: CASSHIRGRSYNEQFF. The V call is TRBV11-2, the J call TRBJ2-1; D might be TRBD2 (5 bases). Germline V CDR1 and CDR2: SGHAT, FQNNGV. The CDR3 spans 16 residues. Trimming shortened V by 5 bases and J by 1 base, and 15 bases separated the two germline ends.

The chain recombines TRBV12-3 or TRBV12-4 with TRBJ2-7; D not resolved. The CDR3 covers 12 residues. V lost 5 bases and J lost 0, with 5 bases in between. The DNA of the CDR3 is TGTGCCAGCAGTCAGAACTCCTACGAGCAGTACTTC. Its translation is CASSQNSYEQYF.

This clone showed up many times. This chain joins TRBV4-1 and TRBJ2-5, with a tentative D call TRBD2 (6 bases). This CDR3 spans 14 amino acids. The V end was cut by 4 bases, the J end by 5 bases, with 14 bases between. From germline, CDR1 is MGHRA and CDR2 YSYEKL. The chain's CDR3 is CASSRGGTEETQYF. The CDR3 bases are TGCGCCAGCAGCCGGGGAGGAACGGAGGAGACCCAGTACTTC.